These T cell receptor beta chains were read from a single sample in a study of T-cell reconstitution after alpha-beta-depleted transplantation in children. TCRdb called the PCR reads again in MiXCR, with one record for every CDR3 protein. Among some 110,000 distinct CDR3 sequences listed, approximately 10% were seen once. Sequenced material: PBMCs, taken before TCRalphabeta/CD19-depleted stem cell transplant. Every receptor here comes from a boy aged 2 to 10 with acute lymphoblastic leukemia, due to receive a stem cell transplant. Each CDR3 is given with its conserved first and last residue. The D gene is left open where the match is weak. Clone size is not always given. Where it is, it says once, few, many or a class for expanded clones.

TRBV27	.	TRBJ2-2	.	TGTGCCAGCAGTTTTCTAGGGAGCACCGGGGAGCTGTTTTTT	CASSFLGSTGELFF
TRBV29-1	.	TRBJ2-5	many	TGCAGCGTTGGAGGACAGCAAGAGACCCAGTACTTC	CSVGGQQETQYF
TRBV28	.	TRBJ2-5	.	TGTGCCAGCAGTCTTCTGTGGGAGACCCAGTACTTC	CASSLLWETQYF
TRBV5-1	TRBD2	TRBJ2-1	many	TGCGCCAGCAGCTCCGAAATAGCGGGAGTGGGCAATGAGCAGTTCTTC	CASSSEIAGVGNEQFF
TRBV7-8	.	TRBJ2-1	few	TGTGCCAGCAGCCCAAAGAGGTGGGACCACTACAATGAGCAGTTCTTC	CASSPKRWDHYNEQFF
TRBV5-1	.	TRBJ2-3	many	TGCGCCAGCAGCTTGGTAGGAGGGCCGGGGGATACGCAGTATTTT	CASSLVGGPGDTQYF
TRBV6-5	.	TRBJ2-3	many	TGTGCCAGCAGTTACAGCCTACACATCACAGATACGCAGTATTTT	CASSYSLHITDTQYF
TRBV5-6	.	TRBJ2-3	many	TGTGCCAGCAGCTTGGAGGTGCTAGCTCTCCCAGATACGCAGTATTTT	CASSLEVLALPDTQYF
TRBV25-1	.	TRBJ2-3	many	TGTGCCAGCAGTGAATCGGAGTATAGCACAGATACGCAGTATTTT	CASSESEYSTDTQYF
TRBV20-1	TRBD1	TRBJ2-7	few	TGCAGTGCCAGACCGACAGGGTTGGAGCAGTACTTC	CSARPTGLEQYF
TRBV18	.	TRBJ2-3	many	TGTGCCAGCTCCCCCATGGAGCGCACAGATACGCAGTATTTT	CASSPMERTDTQYF
TRBV5-1	.	TRBJ2-1	few	TGCGCCAGCAGCTTACAGACTCAAGCCGTCAATGAGCAGTTCTTC	CASSLQTQAVNEQFF
TRBV5-6	TRBD1	TRBJ1-1	.	TGTGCCAGCAGTCGGGGGACAGTAGAAGCTTTCTTT	CASSRGTVEAFF
TRBV10-2	.	TRBJ2-7	many	TGCGCCAGCAGTGAGGGAACAACCTACGAGCAGTACTTC	CASSEGTTYEQYF
TRBV7-8	.	TRBJ2-4	many	TGTGCCAGCAGCTTAGCAGGGGGGTCCAAAAACATTCAGTACTTC	CASSLAGGSKNIQYF
TRBV5-1	.	TRBJ2-2	.	TGCGCCAGCATCTCCGACACAGTCCCCGGGGAGCTGTTTTTT	CASISDTVPGELFF
TRBV20-1	.	TRBJ2-5	.	TGCAGTGCTAGCTTGGCGGGAGAGACCCAGTACTTC	CSASLAGETQYF
TRBV20-1	.	TRBJ2-2	many	TGCAGTGCTAGAGATCTGGGGATCTCCGGGGAGCTGTTTTTT	CSARDLGISGELFF
TRBV20-1	.	TRBJ2-3	few	TGCAGTGCTAGGGGGCGAGGGCGGATAGGCGCAGATACGCAGTATTTT	CSARGRGRIGADTQYF
TRBV6-1	TRBD2	TRBJ2-1	few	TGTGCCAGCACCCGAGGTAGCGGGGGCTACAATGAGCAGTTCTTC	CASTRGSGGYNEQFF
TRBV5-1	TRBD2	TRBJ2-7	many	TGCGCCAGCAGCTTGACGGGAGGGCCATACGAGCAGTACTTC	CASSLTGGPYEQYF
TRBV5-1	.	TRBJ2-7	many	TGCGCCAGCAGCTTAAGAGGGAGGCTCTCCTACGAGCAGTACTTC	CASSLRGRLSYEQYF
TRBV9	TRBD2	TRBJ2-7	few	TGTGCCAGCAGCAAGGGACTAGCGGGAGGGCCGGGAGAGCAGTACTTC	CASSKGLAGGPGEQYF
TRBV12-3/TRBV12-4	.	TRBJ1-5	many	TGTGCCAGCAGTTTAAACGCGGGAAGTCAGCCCCAGCATTTT	CASSLNAGSQPQHF
TRBV9	TRBD1	TRBJ2-7	.	TGTGCCAGCAGCCAAACGACAGGGGGCCCATACGAGCAGTACTTC	CASSQTTGGPYEQYF
TRBV5-6	TRBD2	TRBJ2-1	few	TGTGCCAGCAGCAGGAGGACTAGCGGGAGGGGAGACTCCTACAATGAGCAGTTCTTC	CASSRRTSGRGDSYNEQFF
TRBV5-5	.	TRBJ1-1	.	TGTGCCAGCAGCTCCCGGGGCCCGTTCGACACTGAAGCTTTCTTT	CASSSRGPFDTEAFF
TRBV5-4	TRBD1	TRBJ2-7	.	TGTGCCAGCAGCGCCCGACAGGGCTCCTACGAGCAGTACTTC	CASSARQGSYEQYF
TRBV14	.	TRBJ2-7	.	TGTGCCAGCAGCCAAGATCTACGTGACTACGAGCAGTACTTC	CASSQDLRDYEQYF
TRBV12-3/TRBV12-4	.	TRBJ1-2	many	TGTGCCAGCAGTTTATCAAACGACTATGGCTACACCTTC	CASSLSNDYGYTF
TRBV28	.	TRBJ1-5	.	TGTGCCAGCCTGCTATCGCTCGGGAGCAATCAGCCCCAGCATTTT	CASLLSLGSNQPQHF
TRBV2	.	TRBJ2-7	few	TGTGCCAGCAGCGATACTCATCGCCTGGCGGATCAGTACTTC	CASSDTHRLADQYF
TRBV3-1	.	TRBJ2-7	many	TGTGCCAGCGGAGGCAACTACGAGCAGTACTTC	CASGGNYEQYF
TRBV5-1	.	TRBJ1-1	.	TGCGCCAGCAGCAGGGACTTGAACACTGAAGCTTTCTTT	CASSRDLNTEAFF
TRBV6-5	TRBD2	TRBJ2-1	many	TGTGCCAGCAGTTACTCGCCCAGTCGAGCGGGGATCACCAATGAGCAGTTCTTC	CASSYSPSRAGITNEQFF
TRBV20-1	TRBD1	TRBJ2-6	many	TGCAGTGCTTGGACCAGGGGGAAAGGTGGGGCCAACGTCCTGACTTTC	CSAWTRGKGGANVLTF
TRBV20-1	.	TRBJ2-7	.	TGCAGTGCAACGAGTGTAGCTTCTCCCTACGAGCAGTACTTC	CSATSVASPYEQYF
TRBV7-9	TRBD2	TRBJ2-2	few	TGTGCCAGCCTACGCCTGATCGCGGGAGTGGGTACCGGGGAGCTGTTTTTT	CASLRLIAGVGTGELFF
TRBV29-1	TRBD2	TRBJ2-4	many	TGCAGCGTCCGAGGGGAGGGAAGGGGCATTCAGTACTTC	CSVRGEGRGIQYF
TRBV11-1	.	TRBJ1-4	few	TGTGCCAGCAGCTACCAACCCAGGGGAAGCCGGCTTAATGAAAAACTGTTTTTT	CASSYQPRGSRLNEKLFF
TRBV6-5	.	TRBJ2-1	few	TGTGCCAGCAGTTCCTTGGAAGGGGGATTGAATGAGCAGTTCTTC	CASSSLEGGLNEQFF
TRBV14	.	TRBJ2-3	few	TGTGCCAGCAGCCTACTAGGTGGCGCGCAGTATTTT	CASSLLGGAQYF
TRBV12-3/TRBV12-4	.	TRBJ2-7	many	TGTGCCAGCAGTTTGGCGTTAACTAGGTTCCACGAGCAGTACTTC	CASSLALTRFHEQYF
TRBV15	TRBD1	TRBJ1-1	few	TGTGCCACCAGCGCCGGGACAGGGGGGCAAACTGAAGCTTTCTTT	CATSAGTGGQTEAFF
TRBV7-8	.	TRBJ2-7	many	TGTGCCAGCAGCTTAGGGTTAGGCGAGCAGTACTTC	CASSLGLGEQYF
TRBV5-1	TRBD1	TRBJ2-7	many	TGCGCCAGCAGCTCACCCGGACAGGTAACCACCTACGAGCAGTACTTC	CASSSPGQVTTYEQYF
TRBV12-3/TRBV12-4	TRBD1	TRBJ1-1	few	TGTGCCAGCAGTTTCGGTGGCGGACAGGGCAGGCGGAACACTGAAGCTTTCTTT	CASSFGGGQGRRNTEAFF
TRBV11-2	.	TRBJ2-7	.	TGTGCCAGCAGCCCGACGCCCCACTACGAGCAGTACTTC	CASSPTPHYEQYF
TRBV6-1	TRBD2	TRBJ2-1	.	TGTGCCAGCAGTGAAGAGGACGGGAGGGCCGATGGACAGTTCTTC	CASSEEDGRADGQFF
TRBV24-1	TRBD2	TRBJ2-1	.	TGTGCCACCAGTGATTCCGCGGGCGGGAGTCTTAATGAGCAGTTCTTC	CATSDSAGGSLNEQFF
TRBV25-1	TRBD1	TRBJ2-1	.	TGTGCCAGCAGTGAATATGGGACAGGGGGGTCTGGTGAGCAGTTCTTC	CASSEYGTGGSGEQFF
TRBV27	.	TRBJ1-4	.	TGTGCCAGCAGTCAAGTCACAACTAATGAAAAACTGTTTTTT	CASSQVTTNEKLFF
TRBV20-1	.	TRBJ2-7	.	TGCAGTGCTAGTTGGCGTGGTCCCGACTACGAGCAGTACTTC	CSASWRGPDYEQYF
TRBV9	TRBD2	TRBJ2-7	.	TGTGCCAGCAGCTCCAGACTAGCGGGAGCGGTGGGGGAGCAGTACTTC	CASSSRLAGAVGEQYF
TRBV5-5	.	TRBJ2-7	.	TGTGCCAGCAGCCAGGGAACGTCGGGCTCCTACGAGCAGTACTTC	CASSQGTSGSYEQYF
TRBV5-6	.	TRBJ1-1	many	TGTGCCAGCAGCGCTACATATGCGACTGAAGCTTTCTTT	CASSATYATEAFF
TRBV5-1	TRBD1	TRBJ1-1	few	TGCGCCAGCAGTCGTCTGGGGACAGTGAACACTGAAGCTTTCTTT	CASSRLGTVNTEAFF
TRBV5-1	.	TRBJ2-1	many	TGCGCCAGCGCCCGGGACAACTCCTACAATGAGCAGTTCTTC	CASARDNSYNEQFF
TRBV25-1	.	TRBJ1-1	few	TGTGCCAGCAGTGAATGGGGGGGATCCAACACTGAAGCTTTCTTT	CASSEWGGSNTEAFF